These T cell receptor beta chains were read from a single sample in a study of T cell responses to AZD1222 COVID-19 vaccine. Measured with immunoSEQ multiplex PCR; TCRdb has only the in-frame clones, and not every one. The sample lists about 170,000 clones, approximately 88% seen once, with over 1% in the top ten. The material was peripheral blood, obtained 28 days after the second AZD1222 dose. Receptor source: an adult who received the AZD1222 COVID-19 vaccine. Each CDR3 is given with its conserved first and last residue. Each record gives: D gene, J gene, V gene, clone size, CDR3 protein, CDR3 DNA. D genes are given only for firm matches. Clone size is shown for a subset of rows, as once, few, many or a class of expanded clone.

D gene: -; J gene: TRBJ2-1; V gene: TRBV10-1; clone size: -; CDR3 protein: CASSVQGYNEQFF; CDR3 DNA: TGCGCCAGCAGTGTTCAGGGTTACAATGAGCAGTTCTTC
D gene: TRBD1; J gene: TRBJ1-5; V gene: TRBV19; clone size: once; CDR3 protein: CASSLWAGGRRQPQHF; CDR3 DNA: TGTGCCAGTAGTCTTTGGGCAGGGGGACGTCGTCAGCCCCAGCATTTT
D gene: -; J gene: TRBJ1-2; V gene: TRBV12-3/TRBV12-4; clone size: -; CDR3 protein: CASAPGRRYGYTF; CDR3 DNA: TGTGCCAGCGCCCCAGGAAGACGCTATGGCTACACCTTC
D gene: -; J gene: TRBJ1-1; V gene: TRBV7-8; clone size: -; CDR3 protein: CASSPLGGHVVRRTEAFF; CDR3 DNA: TGTGCCAGCAGCCCCCTGGGGGGCCACGTCGTCCGGAGAACTGAAGCTTTCTTT
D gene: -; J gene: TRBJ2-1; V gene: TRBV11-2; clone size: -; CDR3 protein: CASSPIANYNEQFF; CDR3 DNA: TGTGCCAGCAGCCCCATAGCGAACTACAATGAGCAGTTCTTC
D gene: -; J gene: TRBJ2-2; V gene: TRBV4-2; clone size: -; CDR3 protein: CASSQDVGGGGELFF; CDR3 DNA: TGTGCCAGCAGCCAAGATGTCGGAGGCGGCGGGGAGCTGTTTTTT
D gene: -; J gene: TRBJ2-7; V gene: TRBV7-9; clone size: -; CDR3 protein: CASSLDRSEQYF; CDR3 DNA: TGTGCCAGCAGCCTAGACAGGAGCGAGCAGTACTTC
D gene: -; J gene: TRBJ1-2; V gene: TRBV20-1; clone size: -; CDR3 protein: CSARDLGGYTF; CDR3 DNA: TGCAGTGCTAGAGATCTGGGGGGCTACACCTTC
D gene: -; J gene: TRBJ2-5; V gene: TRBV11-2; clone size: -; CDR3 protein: CASQPLEGTATQYF; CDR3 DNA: TGTGCCAGCCAACCTCTGGAAGGGACGGCGACCCAGTACTTC
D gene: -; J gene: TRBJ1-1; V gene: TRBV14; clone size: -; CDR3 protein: CASSHGYARAEAFF; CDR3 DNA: TGTGCCAGCAGCCACGGGTATGCGAGGGCTGAAGCTTTCTTT
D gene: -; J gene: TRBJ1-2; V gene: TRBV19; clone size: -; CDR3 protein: CASTSENYGYTF; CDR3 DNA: -
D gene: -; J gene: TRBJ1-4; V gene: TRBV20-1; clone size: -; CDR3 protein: CSAPLLGKLFF; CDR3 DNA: TGCAGTGCACCCCTTCTCGGAAAACTGTTTTTT
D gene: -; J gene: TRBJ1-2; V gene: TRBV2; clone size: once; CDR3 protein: CASSVEGIFGYTF; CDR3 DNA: TGTGCCAGCAGCGTCGAAGGGATTTTTGGCTACACCTTC
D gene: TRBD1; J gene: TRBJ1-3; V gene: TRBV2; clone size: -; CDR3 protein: CASRRQGGTGNTIYF; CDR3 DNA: TGTGCCAGCAGACGACAGGGGGGTACTGGAAACACCATATATTTT
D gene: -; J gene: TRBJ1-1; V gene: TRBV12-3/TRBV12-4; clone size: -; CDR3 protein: CASSLEVATEAFF; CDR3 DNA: TGTGCCAGCAGTTTAGAGGTAGCCACTGAAGCTTTCTTT
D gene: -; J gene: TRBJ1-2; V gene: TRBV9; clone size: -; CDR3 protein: CASSVEGEGYTF; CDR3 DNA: TGTGCCAGCAGCGTAGAAGGGGAAGGCTACACCTTC
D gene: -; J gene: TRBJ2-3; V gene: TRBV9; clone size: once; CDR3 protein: CASSVRTGQVTDTQYF; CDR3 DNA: TGTGCCAGCAGCGTCCGCACGGGGCAGGTAACAGATACGCAGTATTTT
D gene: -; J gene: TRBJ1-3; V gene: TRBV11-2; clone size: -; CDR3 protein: CASSSLTGGRGGNTIYF; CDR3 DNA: TGTGCCAGCAGCTCCCTAACGGGGGGGCGGGGAGGAAACACCATATATTTT
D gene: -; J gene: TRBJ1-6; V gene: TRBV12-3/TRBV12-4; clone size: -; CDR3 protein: CASSIVGSPLHF; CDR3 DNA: TGTGCCAGCAGTATTGTGGGTTCACCCCTCCACTTT
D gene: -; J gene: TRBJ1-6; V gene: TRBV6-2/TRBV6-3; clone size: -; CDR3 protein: CASSYSTSDPDNSPLHF; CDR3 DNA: TGTGCCAGCAGTTACTCGACGTCGGACCCCGATAATTCACCCCTCCACTTT
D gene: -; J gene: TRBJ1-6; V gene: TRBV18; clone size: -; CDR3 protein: CASSPEHFQSLHF; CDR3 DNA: TGTGCCAGCTCACCCGAACACTTCCAGTCCCTCCACTTT
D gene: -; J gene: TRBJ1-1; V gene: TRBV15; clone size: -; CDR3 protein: CATSRGQLNTEAFF; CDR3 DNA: TGTGCCACCAGCAGAGGTCAGCTGAACACTGAAGCTTTCTTT
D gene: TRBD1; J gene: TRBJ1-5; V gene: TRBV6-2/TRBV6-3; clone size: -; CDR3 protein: CASSPTGIYQPQHF; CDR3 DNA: TGTGCCAGCAGTCCGACAGGGATCTATCAGCCCCAGCATTTT
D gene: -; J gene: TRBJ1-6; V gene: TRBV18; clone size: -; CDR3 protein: CASSRNGAGVNSPLHF; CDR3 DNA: TGTGCCAGCTCACGCAATGGAGCGGGAGTTAATTCACCCCTCCACTTT
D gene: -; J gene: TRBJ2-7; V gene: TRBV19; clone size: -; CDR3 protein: CASSIGDNYEQYF; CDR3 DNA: TGTGCCAGTAGTATAGGGGACAACTACGAGCAGTACTTC
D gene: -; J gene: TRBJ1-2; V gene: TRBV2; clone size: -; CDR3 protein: CASSQTRVYGYTF; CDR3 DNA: TGTGCCAGCAGCCAGACACGCGTCTATGGCTACACCTTC
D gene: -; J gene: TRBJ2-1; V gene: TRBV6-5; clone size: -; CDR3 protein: CASSYRDSYDEQFF; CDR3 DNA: TGTGCCAGCAGTTACAGGGACTCTTACGATGAGCAGTTCTTC
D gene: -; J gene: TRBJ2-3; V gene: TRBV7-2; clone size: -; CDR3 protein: CASSLNSASTDTQYF; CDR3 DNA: TGTGCCAGCAGCTTAAATTCAGCTAGCACAGATACGCAGTATTTT
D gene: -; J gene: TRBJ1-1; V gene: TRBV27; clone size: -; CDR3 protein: CASSLQGLLNTEAFF; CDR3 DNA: TGTGCCAGCAGTTTACAGGGTCTCCTGAACACTGAAGCTTTCTTT
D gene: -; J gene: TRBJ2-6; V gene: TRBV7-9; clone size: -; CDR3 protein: CASSDPYGRGSGANVLTF; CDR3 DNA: TGTGCCAGCAGCGACCCCTACGGCAGGGGCTCCGGGGCCAACGTCCTGACTTTC